The 5 T cell receptor beta chains below were found in one sample sequenced in a study of T cell responses to AZD1222 COVID-19 vaccine. Only in-frame clones appear in the TCRdb table, and some are missing; sequencing was by immunoSEQ multiplex PCR. The table lists about 140,000 clones, approximately 88% of them singletons. Sequenced material: peripheral blood, taken 28 days after the second dose of the MenACWY control vaccine. The receptors shown here come from an adult who received the MenACWY meningococcal vaccine as a control.

The genes are TRBV18 and TRBJ2-7, with D possibly matching TRBD2 (6 bases). Germline V gene sequence: CDR1 KGHSH, CDR2 LQKENI. The CDR3 runs to 15 residues. V lost 6 bases and J 0 bases, leaving 15 bases between the germline ends. The CDR3 nucleotides read TGTGCCAGCTCGCCCATGGGAGGAGCCTCCTACGAGCAGTACTTC. It translates to CASSPMGGASYEQYF.

This clone was seen a few times. V gene TRBV4-2 combines with J gene TRBJ1-1, with 7 bases that match TRBD1. The germline CDR1 and CDR2 sequences are LGHNA and YNFKEQ. V gave up 10 bases and J gave up 0 bases; unmatched junction bases: 5. The CDR3 consists of 13 residues. The CDR3 reads CATYDRVNTEAFF. The CDR3 region has the DNA TGTGCCACCTATGACAGGGTGAACACTGAAGCTTTCTTT.

This clone occurred once. The gene calls are TRBV7-3 and TRBJ2-1; maybe TRBD1 (5 bases). This CDR3 has 13 amino acids. Trimming removed 5 bases from V and 5 bases from J, with 10 bases in between. CDR1 is SGHTA, CDR2 FQGTGA, per germline. The CDR3 region is CASSTLGHNEQFF. The CDR3 coding sequence is TGTGCCAGCAGCACCTTGGGGCACAATGAGCAGTTCTTC. The full variable domain, completed using reference TRBV7-3 and TRBJ2-1, is GAGVSQTPSNKVTEKGKYVELRCDPISGHTALYWYRQSLGQGPEFLIYFQGTGAADDSGLPNDRFFAVRPEGSVSTLKIQRTERGDSAVYLCASSTLGHNEQFFGPGTRLTVL.

The chain's CDR3 is CASSIQAGAEQYF. The CDR3 DNA sequence: TGTGCCAGTAGTATTCAGGCAGGGGCCGAGCAGTACTTC. V gene TRBV19 combines with J gene TRBJ2-7, with a weak D call TRBD1 (6 bases). With 3 bases removed from V and 6 bases from J, the gap between germline ends came to 12 bases. This CDR3 spans 13 amino acids. Germline V gene lookup returns CDR1 LNHDA and CDR2 SQIVND (reference sequence). The variable domain in full, completed from reference TRBV19 and TRBJ2-7, reads DGGITQSPKYLFRKEGQNVTLSCEQNLNHDAMYWYRQDPGQGLRLIYYSQIVNDFQKGDIAEGYSVSREKKESFPLTVTSAQKNPTAFYLCASSIQAGAEQYFGPGTRLTVT.

The chain employs TRBV27 and TRBJ2-3, with unresolved D. Trimming shortened V by 3 bases and J by 2 bases, and 12 bases separated the two germline ends. The germline gives CDR1 MNHEY, CDR2 SMNVEV (reference sequence). The CDR3 spans 15 residues. Here the CDR3 DNA reads TGTGCCAGCAGTTTTCTCGGACCGAACACAGATACGCAGTATTTT. It is translated as CASSFLGPNTDTQYF.